These 27 T cell receptor beta chains were all obtained from the same sample, sequenced in a study of T cell repertoires in cytomegalovirus infection. TCRdb reprocessed the reads with MiXCR, giving one entry per CDR3 protein. Of about 890,000 distinct CDR3 sequences listed, 30% to 40% were seen once; the top ten hold over 12%. Their antigen targets remain unknown. The sequencing here drew on cultured CD8+ T cells from PBMCs, taken from culture after CMV antigen stimulation. Source of these receptors: a human donor in good health (CMV status not recorded). Some clones in this sample may be carry-over from other donors' samples.

A word on this clonotype: One end of the junction is discordant with germline, which a read error may explain. This sequence joins TRBV9 and TRBJ2-3; possibly TRBD1 or TRBD2 for D (5 bases each). Germline CDR1 reads SGDLS; CDR2 reads YYNGEE. The CDR3 runs 9 residues. In DNA, the CDR3 is TGTGCCAGCAGCGTAGAGGGACCGTTT. It specifies CASSVEGPF.

CDR3 nucleotide sequence: TGTGCCAGCAGTCGGCGCGGGGGGGCCGTGAAGACCCAGTACTTC. It translates to CASSRRGGAVKTQYF. The chain couples TRBV6-2 or TRBV6-3 to TRBJ2-5; 9 positions match TRBD2. CDR3 length: 15 amino acids. The germline V gene encodes CDR1 MNHEY and CDR2 SVGEGT. With V trimmed by 5 bases and J by 6 bases, 10 bases remained unmatched.

The CDR3 bases are TGTGCCAGCAGCTTCCCGGGGATAGCAGGGAGAGGAACCTCTGGGGCCAACGTCCTGACTTTC. Residues: CASSFPGIAGRGTSGANVLTF. This sequence joins TRBV7-9 and TRBJ2-6, with D possibly called TRBD1 or TRBD2 (5 bases each). CDR1 SEHNR and CDR2 FQNEAQ come from the germline V gene (reference sequence). This CDR3 is built from 21 residues. V lost 3 bases to trimming and J lost 0 bases, with 24 bases between them. Looking up the rest from reference TRBV7-9 and TRBJ2-6 gives the full variable domain: DTGVSQNPRHKITKRGQNVTFRCDPISEHNRLYWYRQTLGQGPEFLTYFQNEAQLEKSRLLSDRFSAERPKGSFSTLEIQRTEQGDSAMYLCASSFPGIAGRGTSGANVLTFGAGSRLTVL.

The gene calls are TRBV28 and TRBJ1-4, with 7 nucleotides matching TRBD1. V shed 3 bases and J 2 bases; nucleotides not matched to a gene: 12. The CDR3 runs 18 residues. Germline V gene sequence: CDR1 MDHEN, CDR2 SYDVKM. The DNA for the CDR3 is TGTGCCAGCAGTTTCCCCTCGACAGGGACATCGACTAATGAAAAACTGTTTTTT. Translating gives CASSFPSTGTSTNEKLFF.

The sample holds a few counts of this clonotype. This chain links TRBV11-2 with TRBJ2-4; 8 bases map to TRBD1. Germline trimming cut 3 bases from V and 8 bases from J; bases unmatched to any gene: 0. Germline loops: CDR1 SGHAT, CDR2 FQNNGV. This CDR3 has 12 residues. The CDR3, as DNA: TGTGCCAGCAGCTTGACAGGGGACATTCAGTACTTC. This gives the protein CASSLTGDIQYF.

J is TRBJ1-2 and V is TRBV20-1, with D maybe TRBD1 (5 bases). The CDR3 covers 17 residues. The V and J ends lost 3 bases and 4 bases respectively, with 24 bases between them. Germline CDR1 reads DFQATT; CDR2 reads SNEGSKA (reference sequence). CDR3 region: CSASTSRTLAFGYGYTF. As DNA, the CDR3 is TGCAGTGCTAGTACAAGCCGGACACTAGCCTTCGGCTATGGCTACACCTTC.

This clonotype was picked up a small number of times. V usage is TRBV5-6 and J usage is TRBJ2-2, with D hard to call. Germline CDR1 and CDR2: SGHDT and YYEEEE. The CDR3 covers 16 residues. Deletions cut 4 bases from V and 2 bases from J, with 15 bases between. Here the CDR3 reads CASSRSEERNTGELFF. CDR3 nucleotide sequence: TGTGCCAGCAGCAGATCAGAAGAAAGAAACACCGGGGAGCTGTTTTTT.

This clonotype was recorded only once. The V and J genes are TRBV6-5 and TRBJ2-3, with 7 bases identical to TRBD2. There are 15 residues in the CDR3. With 2 bases clipped from V and 2 bases from J, the junction kept 4 bases outside the gene matches. Looked up from germline, CDR1 is MNHEY and CDR2 is SVGAGI. The CDR3 sequence: CASSYNGGYTDTQYF. DNA for the CDR3: TGTGCCAGCAGTTACAACGGGGGGTACACAGATACGCAGTATTTT.

The table lists this clonotype with a few counts. This chain links TRBV6-2 or TRBV6-3 with TRBJ1-5; a possible D gene is TRBD1 (6 bases). From germline, CDR1 is MNHEY and CDR2 SVGEGT. The length of the CDR3 is 19 residues. Trimming stripped 3 bases from V and 4 bases from J, with 25 bases between. CDR3 protein: CASSYEIYHLQGGNQPQHF. The CDR3, as DNA: TGTGCCAGCAGTTATGAAATCTACCACCTACAGGGAGGAAATCAGCCCCAGCATTTT.

The V call is TRBV12-3 or TRBV12-4, the J call TRBJ2-1; D uncertain. Trimming stripped 6 bases from V and 6 bases from J, with 9 bases between. This CDR3 contains 12 residues. DNA of the CDR3: TGTGCCAGCAGGGTTGGTAGCAATGAGCAGTTCTTC. Its translation is CASRVGSNEQFF.

This clonotype has at least ten counts. The V gene is TRBV7-6, the J gene TRBJ2-7; 7 positions agree with TRBD2. This CDR3 region has 15 residues. Germline-derived CDR1 and CDR2 are SGHVS and FNYEAQ. The V gene end was trimmed by 1 base and the J gene end by 5 bases; junction bases not matched to a gene: 8. Here the CDR3 reads CASSLGPGAGDEQYF. CDR3 coding DNA: TGTGCCAGCAGCTTAGGACCCGGCGCGGGGGACGAGCAGTACTTC.

This clonotype has only a few counts. The V call is TRBV6-2 or TRBV6-3, the J call TRBJ2-7; perhaps TRBD1 as D (6 bases). The CDR3 runs to 14 residues. The germline V and J ends were trimmed by 1 base and 3 bases, with 10 bases remaining between them. Germline V lookup: CDR1 MNHEY, CDR2 SVGEGT. The CDR3 sequence is CASSYLIQGYEQYV. CDR3 bases: TGTGCCAGCAGTTACTTAATACAGGGCTACGAGCAGTACGTC.

This clonotype was seen a handful of times. This chain joins TRBV19 and TRBJ1-5, with D unclear. The length of the CDR3 is 12 residues. The germline V gene encodes CDR1 LNHDA and CDR2 SQIVND (reference sequence). Trimming took 5 bases from V and 5 from J, leaving 7 bases between them. The CDR3 DNA is TGTGCCAGTAGTTTCACATATCAGCCCCAGCATTTT. Its protein is CASSFTYQPQHF.

This clonotype was detected many times. The chain joins TRBV7-9 to TRBJ2-1, with 9 bases identical to TRBD2. This CDR3 comprises 15 residues. V gave up 0 bases and J gave up 7 bases; unmatched junction bases: 4. From germline, CDR1 is SEHNR and CDR2 FQNEAQ (reference sequence). Here the CDR3 reads CASSLARGGRNEQFF. The CDR3 region has the DNA TGTGCCAGCAGCTTAGCGCGGGGGGGCCGGAATGAGCAGTTCTTC.

The CDR3, as DNA: TGTGCCAGCAGTTACCAGTACACCGGGGAGCTGTTTTTT. Protein: CASSYQYTGELFF. The chain recombines TRBV6-2 or TRBV6-3 with TRBJ2-2; D is unclear. With 2 bases removed from V and 3 bases from J, the gap between germline ends came to 4 bases. The CDR3 totals 13 residues. Germline loops: CDR1 MNHEY, CDR2 SVGEGT.

This clonotype was observed at least ten times. The chain is built from TRBV7-2 and TRBJ2-7; D uncertain. CDR3 length: 15 residues. Germline assignment: CDR1 SGHTA and CDR2 FQGNSA. V gave up 5 bases and J gave up 2 bases, with 16 bases separating them. CDR3 loop: CASSETLPGAYEQYF. The CDR3 nucleotides read TGTGCCAGCAGCGAGACACTACCCGGTGCCTACGAGCAGTACTTC. The full variable domain, its missing parts supplied by reference TRBV7-2 and TRBJ2-7, is GAGVSQSPSNKVTEKGKDVELRCDPISGHTALYWYRQSLGQGLEFLIYFQGNSAPDKSGLPSDRFSAERTGGSVSTLTIQRTQQEDSAVYLCASSETLPGAYEQYFGPGTRLTVT.

V usage is TRBV7-9 and J usage is TRBJ2-7; 10 nucleotides match TRBD2. The CDR3 totals 13 residues. Germline trimming cut 4 bases from V and 3 bases from J; bases unmatched to any gene: 0. Per germline, CDR1 SEHNR and CDR2 FQNEAQ (reference sequence). The CDR3 region is CASSWTSGYEQYV. The CDR3, as DNA: TGTGCCAGCAGCTGGACTAGCGGCTACGAGCAGTACGTC.

On this clonotype: This may come from a read error, since a much larger clone is one base off. The V and J genes are TRBV7-2 and TRBJ2-2; the match to TRBD1 covers 7 bases. Germline CDR1 and CDR2: SGHTA and FQGNSA. The CDR3 has 15 amino acids. V lost 4 bases to trimming and J lost 5 bases; unmatched junction nucleotides: 7. CDR3 in DNA: TGTGCCAGCAGCTCACTCCCAGGGGGAACCGGGGAGCTGTTTTTT. This codes for CASSSLPGGTGELFF.

The genes are TRBV2 and TRBJ2-5; 7 bases align to TRBD1. From germline, CDR1 is SNHLY and CDR2 FYNNEI. J was trimmed by 5 bases and V by 7 bases; bases with no gene match: 4. This CDR3 is built from 12 residues. CDR3 region: CASKGAWETQYF. The DNA for the CDR3 is TGTGCCAGCAAGGGGGCCTGGGAGACCCAGTACTTC.

This chain connects TRBV19 to TRBJ2-3; D is unresolved. V lost 4 bases to trimming and J lost 4 bases, with 12 bases between them. Germline V lookup: CDR1 LNHDA, CDR2 SQIVND (reference sequence). The CDR3 runs 14 residues. The CDR3 DNA sequence: TGTGCCAGTAGTAGGACCAAACCCCCAGATACGCAGTATTTT. It encodes CASSRTKPPDTQYF. The full variable domain, in which reference TRBV19 and TRBJ2-3 provide the parts outside the CDR3, is DGGITQSPKYLFRKEGQNVTLSCEQNLNHDAMYWYRQDPGQGLRLIYYSQIVNDFQKGDIAEGYSVSREKKESFPLTVTSAQKNPTAFYLCASSRTKPPDTQYFGPGTRLTVL.

The chain couples TRBV6-2 or TRBV6-3 to TRBJ1-1; D is unresolved. The V gene lost 6 bases and the J gene lost 4 bases, with 21 bases spanning the gap. Germline V lookup: CDR1 MNHEY, CDR2 SVGEGT. The length of the CDR3 is 16 residues. CDR3 nucleotides: TGTGCCAGCAGCTGGGCAGCAATACTCTCTTTCACTGAAGCTTTCTTT. Its translation is CASSWAAILSFTEAFF.

The chain couples TRBV7-6 to TRBJ2-1; D unclear. The CDR3 has 12 residues. Per germline, CDR1 SGHVS and CDR2 FNYEAQ. V lost 5 bases and J lost 12, with 14 bases in between. The CDR3 sequence: CASSLADDMQFF. The CDR3 bases are TGTGCCAGCAGCCTGGCTGACGACATGCAGTTCTTC.

The chain employs TRBV10-3 and TRBJ2-2; D perhaps matches TRBD1 (6 bases). V was trimmed by 10 bases and J by 2 bases, leaving 17 bases between them. The CDR3 totals 15 residues. CDR1 and CDR2 (germline): ENHRY, SYGVKD. In DNA form, the CDR3 reads TGTGCCACGCTTCCGGGACAAGTAAACACCGGGGAGCTGTTTTTT. Translated: CATLPGQVNTGELFF.

This sequence joins TRBV19 and TRBJ1-6, with 7 bases identical to TRBD1. CDR3 length: 16 amino acids. Germline V lookup: CDR1 LNHDA, CDR2 SQIVND (reference sequence). V was pared by 5 bases and J by 2 bases, with 6 bases of the junction left unmatched. The CDR3 spells CASSESGTAYNSPLHF. CDR3 nucleotides: TGTGCCAGTAGTGAATCCGGGACAGCCTATAATTCACCCCTCCACTTT.

This chain joins TRBV27 and TRBJ1-1, with a tentative D call TRBD1 (6 bases). V lost 6 bases and J 10 bases, leaving 18 bases between the germline ends. CDR3 length: 13 residues. Germline CDR1 is MNHEY and CDR2 is SMNVEV (reference sequence). The CDR3 DNA sequence: TGTGCCAGCAGCCCCCGGACAGATCGCGGAGCTTTCTTT. Protein sequence: CASSPRTDRGAFF.

This clonotype was picked up many times. DNA for the CDR3: TGTGCCAGCAGCTTAAGATCATGGGGAGGCAATAATTCACCCCTCCACTTT. Translating gives CASSLRSWGGNNSPLHF. The V gene is TRBV7-4, the J gene TRBJ1-6; D remains unclear. This CDR3 region has 17 residues. Germline CDR1 reads SGHVT; CDR2 reads SQSDAQ. Trimming removed 2 bases from V and 5 bases from J, with 16 bases in between.

The rearrangement joins TRBV4-3 to TRBJ1-5; tentatively, D is TRBD1 (6 bases). The CDR3 has 17 residues. Germline V CDR1 and CDR2: LGHNA, YSLEER. Trimming took 1 base from V and 4 from J, leaving 17 bases between them. The CDR3 region has the DNA TGCGCCAGCAGCCAAGTCGGACCGGGACACTCGAATCAGCCCCAGCATTTT. As protein: CASSQVGPGHSNQPQHF.